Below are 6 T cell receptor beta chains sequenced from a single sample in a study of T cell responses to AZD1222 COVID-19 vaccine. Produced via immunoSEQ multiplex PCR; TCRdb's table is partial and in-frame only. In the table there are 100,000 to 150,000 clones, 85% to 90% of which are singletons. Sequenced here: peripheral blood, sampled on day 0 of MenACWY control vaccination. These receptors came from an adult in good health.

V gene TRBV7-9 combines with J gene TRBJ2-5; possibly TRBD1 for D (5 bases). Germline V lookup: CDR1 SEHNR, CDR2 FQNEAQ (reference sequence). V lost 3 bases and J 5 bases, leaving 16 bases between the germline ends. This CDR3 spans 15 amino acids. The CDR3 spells CASSLSRFRVETQYF. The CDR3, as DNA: TGTGCCAGCAGCTTGAGTCGGTTCAGGGTTGAGACCCAGTACTTC.

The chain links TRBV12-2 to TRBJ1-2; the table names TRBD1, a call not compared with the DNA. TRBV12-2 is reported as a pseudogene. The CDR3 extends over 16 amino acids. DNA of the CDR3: TGTGCAAGTCGCTTAGCAAATCGCACAGGGAACTATGGCTACACCTTC. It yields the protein CASRLANRTGNYGYTF.

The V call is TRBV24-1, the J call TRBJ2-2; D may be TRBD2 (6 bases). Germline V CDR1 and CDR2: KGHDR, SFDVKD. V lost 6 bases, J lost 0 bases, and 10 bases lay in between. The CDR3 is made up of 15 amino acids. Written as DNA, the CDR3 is TGTGCCACCAGTAAGGGCGGGACGAACACCGGGGAGCTGTTTTTT. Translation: CATSKGGTNTGELFF.

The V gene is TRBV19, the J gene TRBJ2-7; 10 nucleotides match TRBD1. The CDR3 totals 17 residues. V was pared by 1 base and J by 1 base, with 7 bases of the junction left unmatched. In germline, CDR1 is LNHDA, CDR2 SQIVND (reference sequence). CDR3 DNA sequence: TGTGCCAGTAGTATAGCCCTCCGGGACAGGGGATCCTACGAGCAGTACTTC. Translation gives CASSIALRDRGSYEQYF.

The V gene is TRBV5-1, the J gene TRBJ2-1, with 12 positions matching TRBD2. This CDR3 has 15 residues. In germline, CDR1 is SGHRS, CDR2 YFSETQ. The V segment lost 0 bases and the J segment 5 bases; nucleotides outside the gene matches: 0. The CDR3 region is CASSLGLAGDNEQFF. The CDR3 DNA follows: TGCGCCAGCAGCTTGGGACTAGCGGGAGACAATGAGCAGTTCTTC.

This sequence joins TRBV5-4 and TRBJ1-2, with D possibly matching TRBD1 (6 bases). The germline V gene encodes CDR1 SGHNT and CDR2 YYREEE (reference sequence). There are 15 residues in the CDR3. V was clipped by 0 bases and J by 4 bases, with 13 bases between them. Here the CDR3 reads CASSLDPGATYGYTF. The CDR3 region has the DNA TGTGCCAGCAGCTTGGATCCGGGGGCGACCTATGGCTACACCTTC.